A single sample is the source of the 6 T cell receptor beta chains below, sequenced in a study of blood T cells in healthy people across ages. A second roughly 6 to 11 cycle PCR used barcoded and J-beta primers. TCRdb passed the 5' RACE reads through MiXCR, listing each CDR3 protein once. The sample has 1.5 million to 2 million distinct CDR3 sequences, 49% seen once. Sequencing used blood. These receptors originate from a woman aged 40-49 years in good health.

The chain carries TRBV7-2 and TRBJ2-3, with D maybe TRBD1 (5 bases). The V gene lost 4 bases and the J gene lost 2 bases, with 19 bases spanning the gap. From germline, CDR1 is SGHTA and CDR2 FQGNSA. The CDR3 has 17 amino acids. CDR3 coding DNA: TGTGCCAGCAGCTCCAATGACAGCCTCCGACTCACAGATACGCAGTATTTT. Encoded protein: CASSSNDSLRLTDTQYF. The entire variable domain, with the rest obtained from reference TRBV7-2 and TRBJ2-3, is as follows: GAGVSQSPSNKVTEKGKDVELRCDPISGHTALYWYRQSLGQGLEFLIYFQGNSAPDKSGLPSDRFSAERTGGSVSTLTIQRTQQEDSAVYLCASSSNDSLRLTDTQYFGPGTRLTVL.

This chain uses TRBV2 with TRBJ2-1; D call uncertain. V was clipped by 1 base and J by 4 bases, with 11 bases between them. This CDR3 comprises 15 residues. Germline V gene data show CDR1 as SNHLY and CDR2 as FYNNEI. Here the CDR3 DNA reads TGTGCCAGCAGTGAAGAGGACGGTTTATACAATGAGCAGTTCTTC. It yields the protein CASSEEDGLYNEQFF.

The chain uses TRBV12-3 or TRBV12-4 and TRBJ2-7; D possibly corresponds to TRBD1 (6 bases). With the DNA end fitting TRBJ2-5 better, the J assignment may be wrong. The CDR3 has 14 amino acids. This chain's CDR3 is CASSFQQGVKTQYF. DNA of the CDR3: TGTGCCAGCAGTTTTCAACAGGGTGTCAAGACCCAGTACTTC.

This clonotype was detected many times. J is TRBJ2-7 and V is TRBV6-6; 7 bases fit TRBD1. The CDR3 has 17 residues. Germline V gene sequence: CDR1 MNHNY, CDR2 SVGAGI (reference sequence). The ends lost 5 bases at V and 1 base at J; junction bases unmatched: 14. CDR3 in DNA: TGTGCCAGCAGTAAACTAGACAGGGTCGGACGGTCCTACGAGCAGTACTTC. Its protein is CASSKLDRVGRSYEQYF.

V gene TRBV25-1 combines with J gene TRBJ2-3, with D maybe TRBD1 (5 bases). The CDR3 spans 13 residues. Trimming stripped 8 bases from V and 2 bases from J, with 11 bases between. Germline V gene lookup returns CDR1 MGHDK and CDR2 SYGVNS. CDR3: CASGRQFTDTQYF. CDR3 in DNA: TGTGCCAGCGGAAGACAGTTCACAGATACGCAGTATTTT. The complete variable domain, with remaining parts taken from reference TRBV25-1 and TRBJ2-3, reads EADIYQTPRYLVIGTGKKITLECSQTMGHDKMYWYQQDPGMELHLIHYSYGVNSTEKGDLSSESTVSRIRTEHFPLTLESARPSHTSQYLCASGRQFTDTQYFGPGTRLTVL.

The CDR3 sequence: CASSSTGNNQPQHF. CDR3 in DNA: TGCGCCAGCAGCTCGACAGGGAACAATCAGCCCCAGCATTTT. This chain connects TRBV5-1 to TRBJ1-5; 7 bases agree with TRBD1. This CDR3 comprises 14 residues. J gave up 3 bases and V 3 bases, and 3 bases lay outside the gene matches. Germline lookup yields CDR1 SGHRS and CDR2 YFSETQ. The variable domain in full, completed from reference TRBV5-1 and TRBJ1-5, reads KAGVTQTPRYLIKTRGQQVTLSCSPISGHRSVSWYQQTPGQGLQFLFEYFSETQRNKGNFPGRFSGRQFSNSRSEMNVSTLELGDSALYLCASSSTGNNQPQHFGDGTRLSIL.